This T cell receptor (beta chain) is from a study of blood T cell repertoires in COVID-19. About the study: Spain, Italy and the United States supplied samples that represented acute and convalescent COVID-19. PBMCs, B-cell-depleted T cells, or T cells were the source of the cDNA or gDNA that made up the material.

Authors' methods: Reference gene primers were amplified, and this amplification served to estimate nucleated cell counts. Clones were read by immunoSEQ multiplex PCR, and TCRdb kept only the in-frame ones, dropping some. V and J calls and clone size follow that table, whereas D and trimming were derived from the DNA. The sample includes about 170,000 clones, approximately 88% of them seen just once. CDR3 size: 16 residues. V was pared by 3 bases and J by 3 bases, with 17 bases between. Germline assignment: CDR1 LNHDA and CDR2 SQIVND (reference sequence). The clonotype was recovered from a woman aged 80 or over with active or convalescent COVID-19. The chain recombines TRBV19 with TRBJ1-2; D unclear. The sequencing input was peripheral blood. CDR3 amino acids: CASSISAAAEDYGYTF. The CDR3 bases are TGTGCCAGTAGTATTTCTGCGGCGGCAGAGGACTATGGCTACACCTTC.